This TCR beta chain was recorded in a study of shared clonotypes between healthy human individuals (dated by TCRdb to 2020 to 2022). Notes on the research overall: A couple of women and a few men aged 18 to 49 years were included in the cohort. Per donor, three plates each were used for CD4 naive and CD4 memory, two for CD8 naive, and one for CD8 memory. Blood TCR repertoires of roughly five healthy adults were deeply sequenced to estimate repertoire size and the extent of clonotype sharing between individuals. Different laboratories and diverse techniques were used to prepare libraries and sequence TCR repertoires, to increase sequencing depth and limit assay-specific biases. Each donor's leukapheresis produced roughly between roughly 0.85 and 10 billion PBMCs. What the work shows at the level of the full study, not this receptor alone: Compared with non-shared clonotypes, the clonotypes found in all four sorted-subset donors had higher generation probabilities. Even with the large sequencing depth, rarefaction of the sorted-subset datasets indicated that sequencing was incomplete. Sharing across four donors was observed for about 5% of naive CD4, around 3.5% of naive CD8, about 2.3% of memory CD4, and roughly 0.43% of memory CD8 clonotypes. Only blood was sampled, and tissue TCR repertoires likely differ from those in blood. Based on pairwise subsampling, the degree of clonotype sharing among donors was expected to be affected by sequencing depth. Naive subsets generally had larger estimated clonotype richness than memory subsets did. The small number of donors limited the genetic and exposure-history diversity represented.

To note about this clone: Its recognized antigen is unknown. No base quality values were provided; no much bigger clone lies one nucleotide off.

The donors were healthy, HIV-negative adults who had no recently reported acute infections or vaccinations. All donors were Caucasian adults living in Nashville, Tennessee, USA. CD4+ T cells were enriched by magnetic negative selection; naive cells were then positively selected on CD45RA, and the negative fraction formed the memory subset. Blood was collected by leukapheresis, and PBMCs were isolated by Ficoll-Histopaque density gradient centrifugation and then cryopreserved in liquid nitrogen vapor phase. Purity and quantity of every magnetically sorted T cell population were checked by analytical flow cytometry. Each sorted fraction had its genomic DNA isolated and then quantified by UV absorbance on a Nanodrop 2000c. TCR CDR3 regions were amplified from genomic DNA by multiplex PCR using the deep immunoSEQ assay. For each cell subset, the extracted genomic DNA was distributed evenly across all wells of several immunoSEQ 96-well plates, and each plate served as one replicate. For sorted subsets, each replicate PCR was loaded with 200 ng genomic DNA, equivalent to approximately 33,000 T cell genomes. Purified libraries were measured with a Qubit 3.0 fluorometer, size-checked on a Bioanalyzer 2100, and measured again with the KAPA Library Quantification kit. Every immunoSEQ 96-well plate was sequenced on a separate single-read 150-cycle Illumina NextSeq 550 flow cell. The authors' analysis ran thus. The immunoSEQ output contained only junctional sequences without quality scores, so filtering could not match that applied to full-length reads. To assign V/J genes and CDR3, sequences were annotated against IMGT germline references using PyIR, a Python wrapper for IgBLAST v1.9. Reads with weak V/J assignments (E-value above 1e-6), missing CDR3, stop codons, out-of-frame junctions, or ambiguous translated residues were removed. V3J clonotypes were defined as sequences sharing the same inferred V gene, J gene, and CDR3 amino acid sequence. The percentage overlap between two repertoires was calculated by dividing the number of shared unique clonotypes by the size of the smaller repertoire. Repertoire richness was assessed with RTK rarefaction, the Chao1 estimator, and Recon v2.1 estimates of unobserved clonotypes. Generation probabilities for all TCRbeta clonotypes obtained by the gDNA method from four donors were computed using OLGA. This is the immuneACCESS table as TCRdb keeps it, with only in-frame sequences that have V and J called. A part of the clones is gone; compared with another copy, unresolved V genes explain less than half, and the rest is unexplained. D and trimming come from the DNA, and the V and J calls and clone size come from that table. Across this sample there are about 2.4 million clones, with 90% to 95% seen only once. The leading ten clones occupy about 0.38% of the sample.

The germline V gene sets CDR1 to SGHTA and CDR2 to FQGTGA. V loses 3 bases at its end and J loses 5 bases; junction bases beyond the gene matches: 11. The CDR3 has 17 amino acids, counting the end cysteine and phenylalanine. The kept DNA is CDR3 alone, 51 bases in frame from the first base. This clonotype originated in a man between 18 and 35 years old in good health. Some clones in this sample may be carry-over from other donors' samples. Sequenced material: naive CD4+ T cells from PBMCs. The sample's cell subset or site label is to be understood as: CD45RA+ positively selected. The V gene is TRBV7-3 and the J gene is TRBJ2-5; the junction holds 11 bases that match TRBD2. The DNA sequence is given as TGTGCCAGCAGCTTGGGGACTAGCGGTACCGTCGGGGAGACCCAGTACTTC. Its translation is CASSLGTSGTVGETQYF.